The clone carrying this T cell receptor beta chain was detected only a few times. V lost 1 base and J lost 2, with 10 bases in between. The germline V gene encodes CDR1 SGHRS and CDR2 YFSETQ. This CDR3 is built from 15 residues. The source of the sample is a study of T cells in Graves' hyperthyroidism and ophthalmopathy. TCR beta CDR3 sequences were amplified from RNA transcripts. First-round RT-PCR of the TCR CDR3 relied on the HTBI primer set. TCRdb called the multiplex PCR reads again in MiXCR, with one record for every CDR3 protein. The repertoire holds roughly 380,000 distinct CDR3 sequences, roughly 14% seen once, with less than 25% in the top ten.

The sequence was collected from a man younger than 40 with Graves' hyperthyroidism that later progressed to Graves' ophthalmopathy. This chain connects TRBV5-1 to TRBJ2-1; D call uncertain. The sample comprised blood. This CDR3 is CASSLYTVTYNEQFF. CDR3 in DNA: TGCGCCAGCAGCTTGTATACTGTGACCTACAATGAGCAGTTCTTC.